The clone carrying this T cell receptor (beta chain) was seen only a few times. The target antigen is unknown. The source of the sample is a study of blood T cells in healthy people across ages. Study-wide results and caveats: When one million T cells were used, diversity estimates were thought to be underestimates. It was found that TCR beta diversity correlated strongly with the percentage of naive T cells. Age showed a roughly linear inverse relationship with TCR beta diversity per million T cells. CMV status of donors was not determined, possibly confounding expanded clonotype changes.

After removal of 3 bases from V and 1 base from J, the junction contained 9 bases not matched to a gene. The CDR3 is made up of 16 amino acids. Germline V gene data show CDR1 as SEHNR and CDR2 as FQNEAQ (reference sequence). Next came a second PCR, run for 7 to 11 cycles, which used a sample-barcoded 5' primer along with a J-beta primer mix. TCRdb reprocessed the 5' RACE reads via MiXCR and lists one record per CDR3 protein. The repertoire holds some 1.8 million distinct CDR3 sequences, with 39% as singletons. The chain uses TRBV7-9 and TRBJ2-7; 7 bases agree with TRBD2. The receptor was isolated from a human donor in good health. Sequenced material: blood. The CDR3 DNA reads as TGTGCCAGCAGCTTTTCGGCGGGGGTAAGGTCCTACGAGCAGTACTTC. Translated: CASSFSAGVRSYEQYF.